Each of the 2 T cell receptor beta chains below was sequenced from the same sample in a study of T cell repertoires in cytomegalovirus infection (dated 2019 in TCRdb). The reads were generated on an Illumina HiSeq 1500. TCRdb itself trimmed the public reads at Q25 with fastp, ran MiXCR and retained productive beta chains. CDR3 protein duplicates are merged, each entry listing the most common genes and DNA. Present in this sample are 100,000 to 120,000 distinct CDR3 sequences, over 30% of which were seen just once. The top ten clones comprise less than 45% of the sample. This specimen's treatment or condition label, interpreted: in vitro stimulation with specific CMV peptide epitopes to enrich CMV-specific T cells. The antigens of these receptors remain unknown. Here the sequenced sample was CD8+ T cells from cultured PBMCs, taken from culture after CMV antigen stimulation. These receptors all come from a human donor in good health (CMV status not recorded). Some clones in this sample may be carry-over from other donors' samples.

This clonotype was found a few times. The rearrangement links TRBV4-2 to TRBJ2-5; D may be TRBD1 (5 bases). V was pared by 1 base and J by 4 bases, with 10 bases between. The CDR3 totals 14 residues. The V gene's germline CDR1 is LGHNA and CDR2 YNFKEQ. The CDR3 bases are TGTGCCAGCAGCCAAGCCGGCAGGGCAGAGACCCAGTACTTC. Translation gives CASSQAGRAETQYF.

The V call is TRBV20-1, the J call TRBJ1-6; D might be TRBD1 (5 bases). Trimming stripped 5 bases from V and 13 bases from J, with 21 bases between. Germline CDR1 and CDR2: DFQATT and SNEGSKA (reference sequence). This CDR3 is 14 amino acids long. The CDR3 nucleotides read TGCAGTGCTTCTTCGTTCGGGGGGGGTGATCCCCTCCACTTT. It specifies CSASSFGGGDPLHF.